The rows below give T cell receptor beta chains drawn from one sample of a study of blood T cells in healthy people across ages. TCRdb reprocessed the 5' RACE reads via MiXCR and lists one record per CDR3 protein. The table includes about 760,000 distinct CDR3 sequences, 20% to 25% detected once. These data were likewise used in another study, on T cells of mothers and their children.

Sequenced input: blood. These receptors all come from a boy aged 10-17 years in good health. Each CDR3 is given with its conserved first and last residue. D genes are given only for firm matches. Only part of the rows carry a size: once, few, many, or a class if the clone is expanded.

clone_size: NA; j_call: TRBJ2-3; d_call: TRBD2; v_call: TRBV5-1; cdr3_nt: TGCGCCAGCAGCTTGGACGGGAGGGCGCAGTATTTT; cdr3_aa: CASSLDGRAQYF
clone_size: NA; j_call: TRBJ2-7; d_call: NA; v_call: TRBV28; cdr3_nt: TGTGCCAGCAGTTTTCCCCAACCAACACAGGGAGGCAGGGACACCTACGAGCAGTACTTC; cdr3_aa: CASSFPQPTQGGRDTYEQYF
clone_size: NA; j_call: TRBJ2-2; d_call: NA; v_call: TRBV10-3; cdr3_nt: TGTGCCACCCGAGCAGGGTTCGCGAACACCGGGGAGCTGTTTTTT; cdr3_aa: CATRAGFANTGELFF
clone_size: few; j_call: TRBJ2-7; d_call: NA; v_call: TRBV2; cdr3_nt: TGTGCCAGCAGTAAAGGGGCCCTGGGCGCCTACGAGCAGTACTTC; cdr3_aa: CASSKGALGAYEQYF
clone_size: NA; j_call: TRBJ2-1; d_call: NA; v_call: TRBV12-3/TRBV12-4; cdr3_nt: TGTGCCAGCAGTGTAGAGCGACTAGACGATGAGCAGTTCTTC; cdr3_aa: CASSVERLDDEQFF
clone_size: NA; j_call: TRBJ2-7; d_call: NA; v_call: TRBV20-1; cdr3_nt: TGCAGTGCTAGTGACGGGACCCAGAGCTCCTACGAGCAGTACTTC; cdr3_aa: CSASDGTQSSYEQYF
clone_size: NA; j_call: TRBJ2-3; d_call: NA; v_call: TRBV3-1; cdr3_nt: TGTGCCAGCAGCCAATCCTACAGCTCAGATACGCAGTATTTT; cdr3_aa: CASSQSYSSDTQYF
clone_size: NA; j_call: TRBJ2-1; d_call: NA; v_call: TRBV5-1; cdr3_nt: TGCGCCAGCAGCTTGACACGGGGATCGGGTGAGCAGTTCTTC; cdr3_aa: CASSLTRGSGEQFF
clone_size: many; j_call: TRBJ2-5; d_call: TRBD2; v_call: TRBV7-2; cdr3_nt: TGTGCCAGCAGCCTAGCGGGAGGGCCAGGAGAGACCCAGTACTTC; cdr3_aa: CASSLAGGPGETQYF
clone_size: NA; j_call: TRBJ1-2; d_call: NA; v_call: TRBV7-6; cdr3_nt: TGTGCCAGCAGCCCATCAAGGGAAGACTATGGCTACACCTTC; cdr3_aa: CASSPSREDYGYTF
clone_size: NA; j_call: TRBJ2-2; d_call: NA; v_call: TRBV24-1; cdr3_nt: TGTGCCACCAGTGATACAACAGGGTCTGTGTTGGCCGGGGAGCTGTTTTTT; cdr3_aa: CATSDTTGSVLAGELFF
clone_size: NA; j_call: TRBJ2-7; d_call: TRBD1; v_call: TRBV4-1; cdr3_nt: TGCGCCAGCAGCCAAATACAGGGGTCTTCTGCCTACGAGCAGTACTTC; cdr3_aa: CASSQIQGSSAYEQYF
clone_size: few; j_call: TRBJ2-2; d_call: NA; v_call: TRBV12-3/TRBV12-4; cdr3_nt: TGTGCCAGCAGTTTCGTGGCCAGAATGAACACCGGGGAGCTGTTTTTT; cdr3_aa: CASSFVARMNTGELFF
clone_size: once; j_call: TRBJ2-5; d_call: NA; v_call: TRBV5-1; cdr3_nt: TGCGCCAGCAGCTTGGCCTCGTCAGAGGAGACCCAGTACTTC; cdr3_aa: CASSLASSEETQYF
clone_size: few; j_call: TRBJ1-5; d_call: TRBD1; v_call: TRBV12-3/TRBV12-4; cdr3_nt: TGTGCCAGCAGACGGACAGGGGTGAACAATCAGCCCCAGCATTTT; cdr3_aa: CASRRTGVNNQPQHF
clone_size: once; j_call: TRBJ2-7; d_call: NA; v_call: TRBV29-1; cdr3_nt: TGCAGCGCAGGACCGGGGACCTACGAGCAGTACTTC; cdr3_aa: CSAGPGTYEQYF
clone_size: few; j_call: TRBJ1-4; d_call: NA; v_call: TRBV28; cdr3_nt: TGTGCCAGTCGAAGGACAGCTAATGAAAAACTGTTTTTT; cdr3_aa: CASRRTANEKLFF
clone_size: NA; j_call: TRBJ2-3; d_call: TRBD1; v_call: TRBV29-1; cdr3_nt: TGCAGCGCCGGCGTTGGACAGGGGTCGGATACGCAGTATTTT; cdr3_aa: CSAGVGQGSDTQYF
clone_size: NA; j_call: TRBJ1-2; d_call: NA; v_call: TRBV7-8; cdr3_nt: TGTGCCAGCAGCTTAGTCGAAGGGGGACTCTATGGCTACACCTTC; cdr3_aa: CASSLVEGGLYGYTF
clone_size: NA; j_call: TRBJ2-5; d_call: NA; v_call: TRBV3-1; cdr3_nt: TGTGCCAGCAGCCAGGCCCCTCGGGGAGGAGAGACCCAGTACTTC; cdr3_aa: CASSQAPRGGETQYF
clone_size: NA; j_call: TRBJ2-1; d_call: NA; v_call: TRBV9; cdr3_nt: TGTGCCAGCTCGTCGGGGCCCTTACCCAGGGATGAGCAGTTCTTC; cdr3_aa: CASSSGPLPRDEQFF
clone_size: NA; j_call: TRBJ2-1; d_call: TRBD2; v_call: TRBV5-1; cdr3_nt: TGCGCCAGCAGCCTTAGCGGGGATAGCTCCTACAATGAGCAGTTCTTC; cdr3_aa: CASSLSGDSSYNEQFF
clone_size: few; j_call: TRBJ1-1; d_call: NA; v_call: TRBV7-3; cdr3_nt: TGTGCCAGCAGCTTATCGGGACAGAACACTGAAGCTTTCTTT; cdr3_aa: CASSLSGQNTEAFF